A selection of T cell receptor beta chains follows, all from one sample in a study of T cells after posttransplantation cyclophosphamide. The method was immunoSEQ multiplex PCR; TCRdb's version includes in-frame clones alone and lacks a portion of them. Of 11,000 or so clones listed, roughly 80% were seen once; the top ten hold approximately 5.4%. The sample was PBMCs, taken after allogeneic stem cell transplant with posttransplant cyclophosphamide. The receptor set was obtained from a female patient in her 50s who received an allogeneic stem cell transplant from a related donor, was CMV-positive, and had no GVHD. The graft donor may be the source of some T cells. CDR3s include the opening cysteine and the closing phenylalanine or tryptophan. The D gene is left open where the match is weak. Size values are once, few and many counts, or a class for expanded clones, and some rows have none.

j_call | d_call | v_call | clone_size | cdr3_nt | cdr3_aa
TRBJ1-4 | - | TRBV5-1 | - | TGCGCCAGCAGCTTGGTGGGGGCGTCAAGGGAAAAACTGTTTTTT | CASSLVGASREKLFF
TRBJ2-2 | TRBD2 | TRBV7-2 | - | TGTGCCAGCAGCTTACAGCGGGGGGACACCGGGGAGCTGTTTTTT | CASSLQRGDTGELFF
TRBJ2-1 | TRBD1 | TRBV7-2 | - | TGTGCCAGCAGCTTAAGGTTCAAAGTCGGACAGGGGGGGGGAGAGCAGTTCTTC | CASSLRFKVGQGGGEQFF
TRBJ2-1 | - | TRBV4-1 | once | TGCGCCAGCAGCCCGAGCTACAATGAGCAGTTCTTC | CASSPSYNEQFF
TRBJ1-2 | - | TRBV7-8 | - | TGTGCCAGCAGCTTAGTTGGGGGGAGGCCTACTTATGGCTACACCTTC | CASSLVGGRPTYGYTF
TRBJ2-7 | - | TRBV6-5 | - | TGTGCCAGCAGTCGCAGGTACGAGAGCTCCTACGAGCAGTACTTC | CASSRRYESSYEQYF
TRBJ2-1 | TRBD2 | TRBV5-1 | few | TGCGCCAGCAGCCCCGGACTAGACGGTCACAATGAGCAGTTCTTC | CASSPGLDGHNEQFF
TRBJ1-1 | - | TRBV9 | - | TGTGCCAGCAGTGAAAGGGGGGGCACTGAAGCTTTCTTT | CASSERGGTEAFF
TRBJ2-5 | TRBD2 | TRBV7-2 | - | TGTGCCAGCACCCGGGGGGGCCAGGAGACCCAGTACTTC | CASTRGGQETQYF
TRBJ2-7 | TRBD1 | TRBV5-6 | - | TGTGCCAGCAGCCGGACAGGACGGGAGCAGTACTTC | CASSRTGREQYF
TRBJ1-2 | - | TRBV5-4 | - | TGTGCCAGCAGCTTCATACAGGGAAACTATGGCTACACCTTC | CASSFIQGNYGYTF
TRBJ1-5 | TRBD1 | TRBV30 | - | TGTGCCTGGGCCTCCGGGACAGAGAATCAGCCCCAGCATTTT | CAWASGTENQPQHF
TRBJ2-3 | TRBD2 | TRBV9 | once | TGTGCCAGCAGCACCAGCGGGGGGCCGGATACGCAGTATTTT | CASSTSGGPDTQYF
TRBJ1-2 | - | TRBV5-4 | - | TGTGCCAGCAGCTTGGCGGGTAGGCAGATTAACTATGGCTACACCTTC | CASSLAGRQINYGYTF
TRBJ2-7 | - | TRBV5-1 | - | TGCGCCAGCAGCTTTGCTGGGCGGGGTCCCTCCGAGCAGTACTTC | CASSFAGRGPSEQYF
TRBJ2-1 | TRBD2 | TRBV7-2 | once | TGTGCCAGCAGCCCACTTCTAGCGGCCGAGGACGATGAGCAGTTCTTC | CASSPLLAAEDDEQFF
TRBJ2-7 | TRBD2 | TRBV6-5 | - | TGTGCCAGCAGTTACTCCCTAGCGGGGGGCTACGAGCAGTACTTC | CASSYSLAGGYEQYF
TRBJ1-2 | TRBD1 | TRBV5-5 | - | TGTGCCAGTACCAAGACAGGGGGTGCCTATGGCTACACCTTC | CASTKTGGAYGYTF
TRBJ2-6 | TRBD2 | TRBV30 | - | TGTGCCTGTAGCGGGGGGGCCATTACAGGGGCCAACGTCCTGACTTTC | CACSGGAITGANVLTF
TRBJ2-5 | TRBD2 | TRBV18 | - | TGTGCCAGCTCACCCAGAGCGGGGGGAATCCAAGAGACCCAGTACTTC | CASSPRAGGIQETQYF
TRBJ2-7 | TRBD1 | TRBV28 | - | TGTGCCAGCAGTTCTAACACCATCGGACAGGTGAACTACGAGCAGTACTTC | CASSSNTIGQVNYEQYF
TRBJ2-7 | TRBD1 | TRBV12-5 | - | TGTGCTAGTGGTTTGGTACTATTCCCCCAGGACAGGGTAGTATACGAGCAGTACTTC | CASGLVLFPQDRVVYEQYF
TRBJ2-1 | - | TRBV19 | - | TGTGCCACTAAACCAGGGCCTTGGGATGAGCAGTTCTTC | CATKPGPWDEQFF
TRBJ2-7 | - | TRBV30 | - | TGTGCCTGTTTCGATGTACAGGGCTACGAGCAGTACTTC | CACFDVQGYEQYF
TRBJ2-2 | - | TRBV30 | - | TGTGCCTGGAGTGTCTCCACCGGGGAGCTGTTTTTT | CAWSVSTGELFF
TRBJ2-2 | TRBD1 | TRBV9 | - | TGTGCCAGCAGACGTGGACAGGGGACCGGGGAGCTGTTTTTT | CASRRGQGTGELFF
TRBJ2-3 | TRBD1 | TRBV7-9 | - | TGTGCCAGCAGCTCCCTGGACAGGGCGGAAGCAGATACGCAGTATTTT | CASSSLDRAEADTQYF
TRBJ2-7 | TRBD1 | TRBV19 | - | TGTGCCAGTACCCCGGGACAGGGGGTAAACGAGCAGTACTTC | CASTPGQGVNEQYF
TRBJ1-2 | TRBD1 | TRBV28 | - | TGTGCCAGCACCTACAGGGGGTACGGCTATGGCCACACCTTC | CASTYRGYGYGHTF
TRBJ2-2 | - | TRBV30 | - | TGTGCCTGGTTAGGGGCGATACCCGGGGAGCTGTTTTTT | CAWLGAIPGELFF
TRBJ1-2 | TRBD1 | TRBV19 | - | TGTGCCAGTAGTGCTGAGGGGGCGGGCAACTATGGCTACACCTTC | CASSAEGAGNYGYTF